The 21 T cell receptor beta chains given below trace back to one sample, sequenced in a study of blood T cell repertoires in COVID-19 (dated by TCRdb to the early 2020s). Library construction relied on the immunoSEQ multiplex PCR assay. Not all clones reach the TCRdb copy of this immuneACCESS table, which keeps in-frame sequences only. Checked studies attribute under half of the gap to unresolved V genes and leave the rest unexplained. The sample has approximately 120,000 clones on record, more than 65% of them singletons. Clones ranked in the top ten supply 2% to 2.5% of the sample. Sequences were obtained from peripheral blood. The receptors stem from a woman in her 70s with acute or convalescent COVID-19.

This clone was recorded a few times. The V call is TRBV24-1, the J call TRBJ1-5; 8 bases map to TRBD1. CDR1 and CDR2 from the germline V gene are KGHDR and SFDVKD. The length of the CDR3 is 16 residues. The V gene end was trimmed by 4 bases and the J gene end by 3 bases; junction bases not matched to a gene: 7. The CDR3 protein is CATSDRDRGDNQPQHF. The CDR3 nucleotides are TGTGCCACCAGTGACCGAGACAGGGGTGACAATCAGCCCCAGCATTTT.

In its sample, this clone was seen a few times. The chain carries TRBV24-1 and TRBJ1-2, with a possible D match to TRBD1 (5 bases). Germline CDR1 is KGHDR and CDR2 is SFDVKD. CDR3 length: 12 residues. Trimming removed 7 bases at V and 3 bases at J, with 8 bases between. The CDR3 sequence: CATSQGDYGYTF. For the CDR3, the DNA is TGTGCCACCAGCCAGGGTGACTATGGCTACACCTTC.

Concerning this clone: Other nucleotide sequences in the sample specify the same CDR3. The chain uses TRBV9 and TRBJ2-3, with no clear D. CDR1 and CDR2 (germline): SGDLS, YYNGEE. The CDR3 contains 14 residues. Trimming removed 2 bases at V and 0 bases at J, with 7 bases between. CDR3 nucleotide sequence: TGTGCCAGCAGCGTCGGCGGAAGCACAGATACGCAGTATTTT. Protein product: CASSVGGSTDTQYF.

This clone appeared a few times. V gene TRBV5-1 combines with J gene TRBJ2-4; TRBD1 matches at 10 bases. The CDR3 totals 17 residues. Trimming at V came to 3 bases and at J to 5 bases, leaving 11 bases not matched to a gene. Germline V gene sequence: CDR1 SGHRS, CDR2 YFSETQ. Written as DNA, the CDR3 is TGCGCCAGCAGCTCTGGGACTACGACAGGGGGCGAAAACATTCAGTACTTC. Its protein product is CASSSGTTTGGENIQYF.

The chain is built from TRBV20-1 and TRBJ2-5; D ambiguous. V was cut by 7 bases and J by 4 bases, with 10 bases left in between. This CDR3 is built from 11 residues. The V gene's germline CDR1 is DFQATT and CDR2 SNEGSKA (reference sequence). CDR3 DNA sequence: TGCAGTGGCGTAGATCTAGAGACCCAGTACTTC. Its translation is CSGVDLETQYF.

The CDR3 DNA reads as TGTGCCAGCAGTTTCCTCGGTTCCAATGAGCAGTTCTTC. It is translated as CASSFLGSNEQFF. V is TRBV27 and J is TRBJ2-1; the D is unclear. CDR1 MNHEY and CDR2 SMNVEV come from the germline V gene (reference sequence). This CDR3 has 13 amino acids. V lost 3 bases, J lost 6 bases, and 9 bases lay in between.

V is TRBV6-4 and J is TRBJ2-1; 8 positions agree with TRBD1. Germline V CDR1 and CDR2: MRHNA, SNTAGT. J was trimmed by 9 bases and V by 6 bases; bases with no gene match: 10. CDR3 size: 14 residues. The CDR3 reads CASRGQGGGGEQFF. In DNA form, the CDR3 reads TGTGCCAGCAGAGGACAGGGAGGAGGAGGTGAGCAGTTCTTC.

The chain carries TRBV14 and TRBJ1-2; D unclear. CDR1 SGHDN and CDR2 FVKESK come from the germline V gene. V lost 0 bases and J lost 8, with 10 bases in between. CDR3 size: 13 residues. CDR3 DNA: TGTGCCAGCAGCCAAGATATTCGGAGGGGCTACACCTTC. Residues: CASSQDIRRGYTF.

CDR3 bases: TGTGCCAGTAGTCTGGGGGACATCTATGGCTACACCTTC. This codes for CASSLGDIYGYTF. This chain joins TRBV19 and TRBJ1-2, with a weak D call TRBD1 (6 bases). CDR1 and CDR2 (germline): LNHDA, SQIVND (reference sequence). This CDR3 spans 13 amino acids. V was pared by 5 bases and J by 4 bases, with 11 bases between.

V and J are TRBV27 and TRBJ2-3; 7 nucleotides align to TRBD2. The V gene's germline CDR1 is MNHEY and CDR2 SMNVEV (reference sequence). The CDR3 is 13 amino acids. V lost 4 bases and J lost 6; bases outside the gene matches: 4. CDR3 loop: CASSSHGGDTQYF. The CDR3 nucleotides are TGTGCCAGCAGTTCCCACGGGGGGGATACGCAGTATTTT.

The rearrangement links TRBV2 to TRBJ1-4; D might be TRBD1 (6 bases). Germline CDR1 reads SNHLY; CDR2 reads FYNNEI. With 6 bases removed from V and 2 bases from J, the gap between germline ends came to 7 bases. This CDR3 contains 13 residues. The DNA for the CDR3 is TGTGCCAGCAGAGGGGGTACTAATGAAAAACTGTTTTTT. Translating it yields CASRGGTNEKLFF.

This chain connects TRBV3-1 (or the pseudogene TRBV3-2) to TRBJ1-1; the match to TRBD1 covers 10 bases. The germline V gene has CDR1 LGHDT and CDR2 YNNKEL (reference sequence). The CDR3 length is 18 residues. V was pared by 0 bases and J by 0 bases, with 7 bases of the junction left unmatched. The CDR3 sequence is CASSQDGTGDRMNTEAFF. As DNA, the CDR3 is TGTGCCAGCAGCCAAGATGGGACAGGGGACCGAATGAACACTGAAGCTTTCTTT.

The chain employs TRBV19 and TRBJ2-7, with a possible D match to TRBD1 (6 bases). The V gene lost 5 bases and the J gene lost 2 bases, with 19 bases spanning the gap. The CDR3 is 16 amino acids. Germline CDR1 LNHDA, CDR2 SQIVND (reference sequence). In DNA, the CDR3 is TGTGCCAGTAGTCTTCGTACAGGGTCATCGACCTACGAGCAGTACTTC. Translating gives CASSLRTGSSTYEQYF.

V gene TRBV5-8 combines with J gene TRBJ2-5; TRBD1 agrees at 7 bases. V was clipped by 3 bases and J by 2 bases; unmatched bases: 4. In germline, CDR1 is SGHTS, CDR2 YDEGEE. This CDR3 region has 14 residues. This chain's CDR3 is CASSSPGQQETQYF. The CDR3, as DNA: TGTGCCAGCAGCTCCCCGGGACAGCAAGAGACCCAGTACTTC.

The chain recombines TRBV28 with TRBJ2-7; weak D call: TRBD1 (5 bases). V was clipped by 2 bases and J by 3 bases, with 8 bases between them. Germline loops: CDR1 MDHEN, CDR2 SYDVKM. The CDR3 has 13 amino acids. This chain's CDR3 is CASSLGRDYEQYF. In nucleotides, the CDR3 is TGTGCCAGCAGTTTAGGCAGGGACTACGAGCAGTACTTC. Combining the CDR3 with reference TRBV28 and TRBJ2-7 gives the whole variable domain DVKVTQSSRYLVKRTGEKVFLECVQDMDHENMFWYRQDPGLGLRLIYFSYDVKMKEKGDIPEGYSVSREKKERFSLILESASTNQTSMYLCASSLGRDYEQYFGPGTRLTVT.

The rearrangement uses TRBV27 and TRBJ2-5, with TRBD2 as a possible D gene (6 bases). The V end was cut by 3 bases, the J end by 5 bases, with 10 bases between. This CDR3 contains 13 residues. Looked up from germline, CDR1 is MNHEY and CDR2 is SMNVEV (reference sequence). DNA for the CDR3: TGTGCCAGCAGTTTTTCGGGGGTCGAGACCCAGTACTTC. Protein: CASSFSGVETQYF.

In this sample, this clone turned up many times. V is TRBV10-2 and J is TRBJ1-2, with 8 bases matching TRBD1. This CDR3 is 15 amino acids long. Germline loops: CDR1 WSHSY, CDR2 SAAADI. J gave up 1 base and V 9 bases, and 10 bases lay outside the gene matches. The CDR3 DNA follows: TGCGCCAGGGGGACAGGTAAAGGGGGTAACTATGGCTACACCTTC. Protein: CARGTGKGGNYGYTF.

The V gene is TRBV28, the J gene TRBJ1-2; D remains unclear. Germline CDR1 is MDHEN and CDR2 is SYDVKM. V lost 2 bases and J 7 bases, leaving 14 bases between the germline ends. This CDR3 has 14 residues. CDR3 bases: TGTGCCAGCAGTTTAGGCTCCGGGCGGGTTGGCTACACCTTC. Its translation is CASSLGSGRVGYTF.

The chain couples TRBV10-3 to TRBJ1-4; D is undetermined. This CDR3 is 16 amino acids long. V lost 0 bases and J 6 bases, leaving 14 bases between the germline ends. Germline CDR1 is ENHRY and CDR2 is SYGVKD. The CDR3 reads CAISESTPGVDEKLFF. The CDR3 DNA reads TGTGCCATCAGTGAGTCGACTCCCGGGGTTGATGAAAAACTGTTTTTT.

This clone was observed once. The J gene is TRBJ1-4, the V gene TRBV7-9, with TRBD1 matching 7 bases. The CDR3 has 13 residues. After removal of 9 bases from V and 7 bases from J, the junction contained 8 bases not matched to a gene. CDR1 is SEHNR and CDR2 is FQNEAQ in the germline V gene (reference sequence). The CDR3 DNA follows: TGTGCCAGTGCACAGGGGAAGAGTGAAAAACTGTTTTTT. Protein product: CASAQGKSEKLFF.

A word on this clone: The junction differs from germline at one of its ends, possibly a read error. This chain uses TRBV6-6 with TRBJ2-2, with TRBD1 as a possible D gene (6 bases). CDR1 is MNHNY, CDR2 SVGAGI, per germline (reference sequence). CDR3 length equals 13 residues. CDR3 sequence reads: CAISLPQSGTQSF. DNA of the CDR3: TGTGCCATCTCCTTACCCCAGTCCGGGACACAGTCTTTT.